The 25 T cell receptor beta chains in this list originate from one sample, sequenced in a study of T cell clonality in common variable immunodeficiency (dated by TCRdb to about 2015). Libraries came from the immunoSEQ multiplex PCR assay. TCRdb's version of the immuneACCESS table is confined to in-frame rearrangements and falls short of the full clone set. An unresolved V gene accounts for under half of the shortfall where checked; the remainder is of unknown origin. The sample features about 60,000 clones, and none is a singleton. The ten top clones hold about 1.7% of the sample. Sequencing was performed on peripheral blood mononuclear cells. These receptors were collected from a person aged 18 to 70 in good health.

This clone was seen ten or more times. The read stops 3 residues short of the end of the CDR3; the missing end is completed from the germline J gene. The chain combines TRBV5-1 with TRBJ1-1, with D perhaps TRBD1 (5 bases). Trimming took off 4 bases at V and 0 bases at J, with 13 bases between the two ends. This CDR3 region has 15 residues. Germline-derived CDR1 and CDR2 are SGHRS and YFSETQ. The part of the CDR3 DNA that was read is TGCGCCAGCAGCGCCGCGGGGCCCTTGAACACTGAA. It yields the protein CASSAAGPLNTE. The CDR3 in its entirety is CASSAAGPLNTEAFF.

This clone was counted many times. CDR3 sequence reads: CAINQGFYGSGANVLTF. The CDR3 DNA, read in part, is TGTGCCATCAATCAAGGGTTTTATGGCTCTGGGGCCAACGTC. This chain connects TRBV10-3 to TRBJ2-6; D is unresolved. The read falls 3 residues short of the CDR3 end, and the missing part is taken from the germline J gene. With 7 bases removed from V and 0 bases from J, the gap between germline ends came to 16 bases. The CDR3 totals 17 residues. CDR1 ENHRY and CDR2 SYGVKD come from the germline V gene.

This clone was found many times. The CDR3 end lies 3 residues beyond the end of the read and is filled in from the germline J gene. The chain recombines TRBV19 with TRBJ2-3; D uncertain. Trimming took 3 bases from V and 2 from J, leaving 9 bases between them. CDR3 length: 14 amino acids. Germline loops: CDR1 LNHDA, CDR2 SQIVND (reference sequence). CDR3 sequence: CASSIQTHTDTQYF. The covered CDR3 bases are TGTGCCAGTAGTATTCAGACACACACAGATACG. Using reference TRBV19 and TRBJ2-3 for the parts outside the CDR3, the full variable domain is DGGITQSPKYLFRKEGQNVTLSCEQNLNHDAMYWYRQDPGQGLRLIYYSQIVNDFQKGDIAEGYSVSREKKESFPLTVTSAQKNPTAFYLCASSIQTHTDTQYFGPGTRLTVL.

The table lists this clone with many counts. The sequenced part of the CDR3 DNA is TGTGCCAGCAGTCGACAGGAGAACACTGAA. Translating gives CASSRQENTE. The CDR3 reads in full as CASSRQENTEAFF. The rearrangement links TRBV7-3 to TRBJ1-1; a possible D gene is TRBD1 (6 bases). The read ends 3 residues before the CDR3 terminus; that terminus is restored from the germline J gene. There are 13 residues in the CDR3. From germline, CDR1 is SGHTA and CDR2 FQGTGA. The ends were cut back, 6 bases at V and 1 base at J, with 9 bases in the middle.

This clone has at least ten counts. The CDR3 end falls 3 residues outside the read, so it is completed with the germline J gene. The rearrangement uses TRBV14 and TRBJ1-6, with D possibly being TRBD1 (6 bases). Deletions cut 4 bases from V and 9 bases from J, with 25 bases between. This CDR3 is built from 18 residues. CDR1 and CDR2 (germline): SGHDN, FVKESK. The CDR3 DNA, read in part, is TGTGCCAGCAGCCCCGGGACATTTGGGAGGCAGTGGGGTTCACCC. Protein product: CASSPGTFGRQWGSP. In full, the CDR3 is CASSPGTFGRQWGSPLHF.

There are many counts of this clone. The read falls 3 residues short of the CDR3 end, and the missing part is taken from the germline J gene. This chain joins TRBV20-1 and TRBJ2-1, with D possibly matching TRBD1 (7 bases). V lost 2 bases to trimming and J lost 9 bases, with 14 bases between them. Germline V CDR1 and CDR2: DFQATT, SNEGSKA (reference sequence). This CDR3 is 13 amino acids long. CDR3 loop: CSARLAGGSEQFF. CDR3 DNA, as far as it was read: TGCAGTGCTAGATTAGCAGGGGGGAGTGAG.

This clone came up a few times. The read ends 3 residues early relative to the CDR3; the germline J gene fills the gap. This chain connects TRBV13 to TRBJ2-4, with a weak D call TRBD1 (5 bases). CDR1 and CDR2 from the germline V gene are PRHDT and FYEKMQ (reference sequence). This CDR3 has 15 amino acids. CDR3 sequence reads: CASSLYGATPHGQYF. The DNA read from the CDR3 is TGTGCCAGCAGCTTATATGGGGCGACCCCCCATGGT.

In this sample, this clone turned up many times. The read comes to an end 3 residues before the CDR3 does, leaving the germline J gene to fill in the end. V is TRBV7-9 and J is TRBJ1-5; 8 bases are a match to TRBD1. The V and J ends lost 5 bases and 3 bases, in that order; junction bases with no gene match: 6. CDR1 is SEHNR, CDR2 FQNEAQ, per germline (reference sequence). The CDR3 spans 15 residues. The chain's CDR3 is CASSIGQGSNQPQHF. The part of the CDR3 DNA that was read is TGTGCCAGCAGCATCGGACAGGGTTCCAATCAGCCC.

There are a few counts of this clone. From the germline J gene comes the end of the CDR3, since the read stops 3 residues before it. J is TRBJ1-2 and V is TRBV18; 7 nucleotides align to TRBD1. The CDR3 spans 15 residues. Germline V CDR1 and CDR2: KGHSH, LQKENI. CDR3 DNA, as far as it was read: TGTGCCAGCTCACTTATCCGGGACAGACACAATGAC. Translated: CASSLIRDRHND. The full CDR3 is CASSLIRDRHNDYTF.

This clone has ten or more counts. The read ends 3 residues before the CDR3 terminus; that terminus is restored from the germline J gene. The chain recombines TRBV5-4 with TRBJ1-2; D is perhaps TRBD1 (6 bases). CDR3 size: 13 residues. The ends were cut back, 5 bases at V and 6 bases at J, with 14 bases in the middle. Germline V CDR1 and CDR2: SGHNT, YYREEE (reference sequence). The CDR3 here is CASRSFRGDGYTF. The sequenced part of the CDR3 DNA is TGTGCCAGCAGGTCCTTCAGGGGAGATGGC.

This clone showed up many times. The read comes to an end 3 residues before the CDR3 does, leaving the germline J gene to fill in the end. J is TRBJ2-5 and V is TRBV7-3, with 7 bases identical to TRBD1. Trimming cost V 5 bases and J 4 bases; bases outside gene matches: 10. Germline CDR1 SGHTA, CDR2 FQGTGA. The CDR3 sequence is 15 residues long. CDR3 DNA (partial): TGTGCCAGCAGCCTCACTGGGACAGTAGGAGAGACC. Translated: CASSLTGTVGET. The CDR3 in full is CASSLTGTVGETQYF. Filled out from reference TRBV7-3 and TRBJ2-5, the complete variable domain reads GAGVSQTPSNKVTEKGKYVELRCDPISGHTALYWYRQSLGQGPEFLIYFQGTGAADDSGLPNDRFFAVRPEGSVSTLKIQRTERGDSAVYLCASSLTGTVGETQYFGPGTRLLVL.

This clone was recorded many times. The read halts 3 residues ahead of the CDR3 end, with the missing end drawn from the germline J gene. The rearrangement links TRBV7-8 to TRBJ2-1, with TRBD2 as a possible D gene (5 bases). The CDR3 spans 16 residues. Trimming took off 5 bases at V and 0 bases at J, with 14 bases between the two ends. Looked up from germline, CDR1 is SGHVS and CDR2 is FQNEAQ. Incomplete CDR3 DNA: TGTGCCAGCAGCCCAAGGGCGGGCTCCTCCTACAATGAG. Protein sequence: CASSPRAGSSYNE. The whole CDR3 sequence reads CASSPRAGSSYNEQFF.

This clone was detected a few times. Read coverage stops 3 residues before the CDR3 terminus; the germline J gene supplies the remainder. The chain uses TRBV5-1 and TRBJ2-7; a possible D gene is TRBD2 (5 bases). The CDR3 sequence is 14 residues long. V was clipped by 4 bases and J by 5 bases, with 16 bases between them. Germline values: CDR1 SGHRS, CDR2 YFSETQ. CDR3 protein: CASSRQAAGDEQYF. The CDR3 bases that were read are TGCGCCAGCAGCAGGCAGGCCGCCGGGGACGAG.

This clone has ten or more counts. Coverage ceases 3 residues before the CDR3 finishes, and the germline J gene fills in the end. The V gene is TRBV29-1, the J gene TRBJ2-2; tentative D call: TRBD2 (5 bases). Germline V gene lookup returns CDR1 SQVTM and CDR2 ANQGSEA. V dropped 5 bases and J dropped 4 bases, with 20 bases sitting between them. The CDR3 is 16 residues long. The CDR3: CSVLVGQPRGTGELFF. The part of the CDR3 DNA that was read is TGCAGCGTTTTGGTAGGGCAGCCTCGGGGCACCGGGGAG.

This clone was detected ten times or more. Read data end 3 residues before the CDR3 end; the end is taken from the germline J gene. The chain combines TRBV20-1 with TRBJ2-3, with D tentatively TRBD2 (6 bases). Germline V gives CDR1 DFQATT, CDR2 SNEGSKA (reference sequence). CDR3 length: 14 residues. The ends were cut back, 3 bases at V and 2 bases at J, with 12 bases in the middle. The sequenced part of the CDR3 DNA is TGCAGTGCTAGTACGGGACTTAACACAGATACG. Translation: CSASTGLNTDT. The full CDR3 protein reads CSASTGLNTDTQYF.

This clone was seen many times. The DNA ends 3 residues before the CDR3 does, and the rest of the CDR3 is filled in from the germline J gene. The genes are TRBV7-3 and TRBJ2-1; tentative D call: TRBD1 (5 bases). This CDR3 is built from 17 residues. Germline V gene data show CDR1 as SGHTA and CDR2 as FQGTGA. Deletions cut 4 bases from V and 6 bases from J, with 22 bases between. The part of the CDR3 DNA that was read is TGTGCCAGCAGCTCGAAAAACGGAAGGGGAAGGGGCAATGAG. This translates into CASSSKNGRGRGNE. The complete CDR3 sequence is CASSSKNGRGRGNEQFF.

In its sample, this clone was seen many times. CDR3 protein: CASRRPYNEQFF. The CDR3 DNA, read in part, is TGTGCCAGCAGGCGGCCATACAATGAG. J is TRBJ2-1 and V is TRBV2; D unresolved. The read finishes 3 residues shy of the CDR3 end, and the germline J gene is used to complete it. The germline V gene has CDR1 SNHLY and CDR2 FYNNEI. The V end lost 6 bases, the J end lost 4 bases, and 7 bases lay between the germline ends. The CDR3 loop spans 12 amino acids.

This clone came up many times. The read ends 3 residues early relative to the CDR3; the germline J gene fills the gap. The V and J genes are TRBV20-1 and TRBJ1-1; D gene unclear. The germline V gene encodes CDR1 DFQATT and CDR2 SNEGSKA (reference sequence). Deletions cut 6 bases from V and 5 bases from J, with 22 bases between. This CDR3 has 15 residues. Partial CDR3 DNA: TGCAGTGCCAACAATCAGCGGCGGAGGAGGACTGAA. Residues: CSANNQRRRRTE. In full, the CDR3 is CSANNQRRRRTEAFF.

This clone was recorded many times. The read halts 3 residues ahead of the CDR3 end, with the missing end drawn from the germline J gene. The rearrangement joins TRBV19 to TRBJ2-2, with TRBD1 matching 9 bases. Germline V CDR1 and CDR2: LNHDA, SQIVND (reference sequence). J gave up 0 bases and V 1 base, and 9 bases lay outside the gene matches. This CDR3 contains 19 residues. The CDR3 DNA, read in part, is TGTGCCAGTAGTATAGCGCACCTTACAGGGGGCGCGAACACCGGGGAG. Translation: CASSIAHLTGGANTGE. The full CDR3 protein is CASSIAHLTGGANTGELFF.

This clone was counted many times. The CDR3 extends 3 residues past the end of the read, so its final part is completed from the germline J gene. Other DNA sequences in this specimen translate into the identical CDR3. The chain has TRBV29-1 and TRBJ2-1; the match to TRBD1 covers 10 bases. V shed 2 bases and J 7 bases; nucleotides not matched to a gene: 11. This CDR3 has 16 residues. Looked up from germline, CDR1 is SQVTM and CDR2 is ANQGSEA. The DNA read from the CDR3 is TGCAGCGTTGAAACCTTCCAGGACAGGGGGTTGAATGAG. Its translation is CSVETFQDRGLNE. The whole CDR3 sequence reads CSVETFQDRGLNEQFF.

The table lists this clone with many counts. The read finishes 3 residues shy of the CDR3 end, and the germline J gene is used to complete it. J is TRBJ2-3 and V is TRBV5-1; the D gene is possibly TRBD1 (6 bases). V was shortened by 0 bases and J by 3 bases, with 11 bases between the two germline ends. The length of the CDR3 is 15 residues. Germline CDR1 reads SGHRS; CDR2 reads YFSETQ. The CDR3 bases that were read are TGCGCCAGCAGCTTGGACAGGGCAGAGACAGATACG. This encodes CASSLDRAETDT. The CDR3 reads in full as CASSLDRAETDTQYF.

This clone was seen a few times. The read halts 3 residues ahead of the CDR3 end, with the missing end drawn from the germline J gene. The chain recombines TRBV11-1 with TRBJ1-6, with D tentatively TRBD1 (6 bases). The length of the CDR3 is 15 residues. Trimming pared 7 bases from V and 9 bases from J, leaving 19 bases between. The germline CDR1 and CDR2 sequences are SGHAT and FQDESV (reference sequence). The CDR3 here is CASTAHGQPSSPLHF. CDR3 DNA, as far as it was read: TGTGCCAGCACGGCACACGGACAGCCTTCTTCACCC.

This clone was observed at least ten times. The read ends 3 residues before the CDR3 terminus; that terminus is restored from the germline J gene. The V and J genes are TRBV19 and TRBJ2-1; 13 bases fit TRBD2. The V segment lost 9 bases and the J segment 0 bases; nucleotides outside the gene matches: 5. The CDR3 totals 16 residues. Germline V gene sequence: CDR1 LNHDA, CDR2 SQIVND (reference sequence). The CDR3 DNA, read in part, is TGTGCCAGGGGGACTAGCGGGGTTACCTCCTACAATGAG. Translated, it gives CARGTSGVTSYNE. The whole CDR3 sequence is CARGTSGVTSYNEQFF.

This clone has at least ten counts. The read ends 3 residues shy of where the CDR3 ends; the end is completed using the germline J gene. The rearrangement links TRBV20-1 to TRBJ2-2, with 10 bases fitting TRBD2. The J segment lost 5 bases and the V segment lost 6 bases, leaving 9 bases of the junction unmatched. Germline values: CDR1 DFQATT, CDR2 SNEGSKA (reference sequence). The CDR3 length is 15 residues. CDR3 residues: CSARSGGALTGELFF. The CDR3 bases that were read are TGCAGTGCCAGAAGCGGGGGGGCCTTAACCGGGGAG.

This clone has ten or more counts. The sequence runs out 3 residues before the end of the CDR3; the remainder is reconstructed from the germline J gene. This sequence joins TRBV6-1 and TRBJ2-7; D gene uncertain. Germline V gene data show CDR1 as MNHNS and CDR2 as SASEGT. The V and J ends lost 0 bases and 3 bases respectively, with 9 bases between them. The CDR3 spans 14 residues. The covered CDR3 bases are TGTGCCAGCAGTGAAGCCCTCGCGGACTACGAG. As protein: CASSEALADYE. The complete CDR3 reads CASSEALADYEQYF.